The entry that follows covers one TCR beta chain sequence. Its antigen is not known. These data originate in a study of T cell responses to AZD1222 COVID-19 vaccine. The study's findings and limits: Donors skewed white British and female; clonal diversity was possibly underestimated. Repertoire sampling happened only post peak T cell response. Nearly half of spike-specific TCRs reportedly go after variant regions that carry no mutations. Increased Spike-specific TCR breadth and depth were observed after two AZD1222 doses.

The V gene's germline CDR1 is MNHEY and CDR2 SMNVEV (reference sequence). CDR3 length: 14 amino acids. V lost 4 bases and J lost 6, with 14 bases in between. Data came from immunoSEQ multiplex PCR; TCRdb stores just in-frame clones and leaves some out. The sample carries about 130,000 clones, roughly 92% recorded once. This TCR derives from an adult who received the AZD1222 COVID-19 vaccine. The sample was peripheral blood, taken 28 days after the second AZD1222 dose. This chain connects TRBV27 to TRBJ2-3; D is unresolved. The CDR3 protein is CASSSTVPRDTQYF. The CDR3 DNA follows: TGTGCCAGCAGTTCCACCGTCCCTAGGGATACGCAGTATTTT.